A single sample is the source of the 21 T cell receptor beta chains below, sequenced in a study of cytomegalovirus exposure and HLA in healthy donors. 13 Jbeta primers and 60 Vbeta primers were used for the PCR. Generated by immunoSEQ multiplex PCR, the TCRdb table keeps only in-frame clones and is missing some. The profile shows about 60,000 clones, less than 85% of them singletons. Sequenced material: PBMCs. The receptors were sampled from a woman aged 60-75 years in good health and CMV-seropositive.

The chain is built from TRBV25-1 and TRBJ1-2; weak D call: TRBD1 (6 bases). CDR1 is MGHDK, CDR2 SYGVNS, per germline. Trimming pared 7 bases from V and 6 bases from J, leaving 18 bases between. The CDR3 runs 14 residues. DNA for the CDR3: TGTGCCAGCACGGTGACAGGTGACCCAAATGGCTACACCTTC. Its translation: CASTVTGDPNGYTF.

This sequence joins TRBV7-9 and TRBJ1-1, with 7 bases matching TRBD1. CDR1 is SEHNR, CDR2 FQNEAQ, per germline (reference sequence). The trim removed 5 bases at V and 1 base at J, leaving 4 bases unmatched. CDR3 length: 14 amino acids. The CDR3 bases are TGTGCCAGCAGCCTCGGGACAGCGAACACTGAAGCTTTCTTT. Amino acids: CASSLGTANTEAFF.

The rearrangement uses TRBV27 and TRBJ1-5; a weak D match, TRBD1 (6 bases). V was pared by 6 bases and J by 0 bases, with 12 bases between. The CDR3 spans 15 residues. Germline V lookup: CDR1 MNHEY, CDR2 SMNVEV (reference sequence). The CDR3 is CASRSTGNSNQPQHF. The CDR3 nucleotides are TGTGCCAGCAGATCAACAGGGAATAGCAATCAGCCCCAGCATTTT.

CDR3 DNA sequence: TGTGCCAGCAGCCCTGGACAGGGATGGACTGAAGCTTTCTTT. It is translated as CASSPGQGWTEAFF. The chain links TRBV7-9 to TRBJ1-1, with TRBD1 identical over 8 bases. Germline values: CDR1 SEHNR, CDR2 FQNEAQ (reference sequence). Trimming at V came to 5 bases and at J to 5 bases, leaving 7 bases not matched to a gene. The CDR3 length is 14 residues.

Note on this clone: One junction end does not reproduce the germline sequence, and a read error may be involved. The rearrangement joins TRBV7-7 to TRBJ2-5; 12 bases are a match to TRBD2. The CDR3 has 16 residues. CDR1 is SSHAT, CDR2 FNYEAQ, per germline (reference sequence). The CDR3 nucleotides are TGTGCTAGCAGCCTCGGACTAGCGGGGAGCCAAGAGACCCAGTACTTC. Translating gives CASSLGLAGSQETQYF.

The table lists this clone with a few counts. An end of the junction differs from the germline gene, which may be a read error. The CDR3 DNA is TGTGCCAGCAGTATACAGGGTCAGCCCCAGCATTTT. It encodes CASSIQGQPQHF. This chain links TRBV10-3 with TRBJ1-5, with D maybe TRBD1 (6 bases). CDR1 and CDR2 (germline): ENHRY, SYGVKD. The CDR3 totals 12 residues.

The rearrangement joins TRBV5-4 to TRBJ2-2; a weak D match, TRBD1 (5 bases). The germline V gene encodes CDR1 SGHNT and CDR2 YYREEE (reference sequence). Trimming took 1 base from V and 3 from J, leaving 16 bases between them. The CDR3 is 17 amino acids. CDR3 nucleotide sequence: TGTGCCAGCAGCTTGCGACAGTCTGTTAAGGACACCGGGGAGCTGTTTTTT. The encoded protein is CASSLRQSVKDTGELFF.

The gene calls are TRBV18 and TRBJ2-3, with D maybe TRBD1 (5 bases). V was shortened by 6 bases and J by 2 bases, with 9 bases between the two germline ends. CDR3 length equals 13 residues. CDR1 and CDR2 (germline): KGHSH, LQKENI. CDR3 protein: CASSTGATDTQYF. The CDR3 DNA follows: TGTGCCAGCTCCACAGGAGCCACAGATACGCAGTATTTT.

The rearrangement joins TRBV5-1 to TRBJ1-4, with TRBD1 matching 7 bases. With V trimmed by 6 bases and J by 5 bases, 10 bases remained unmatched. CDR3 length: 15 residues. In germline, CDR1 is SGHRS, CDR2 YFSETQ. The CDR3 nucleotides read TGCGCCAGCACCGGTAGGCAGGGGGAGAATGAAAAACTGTTTTTT. Amino acid sequence: CASTGRQGENEKLFF.

The V gene is TRBV6-5, the J gene TRBJ1-1; tentative D call: TRBD1 (6 bases). This CDR3 is built from 15 residues. Trimming pared 2 bases from V and 10 bases from J, leaving 20 bases between. The germline gives CDR1 MNHEY, CDR2 SVGAGI. CDR3 residues: CASSYAPGHPPGAFF. Written as DNA, the CDR3 is TGTGCCAGCAGTTACGCTCCGGGACACCCACCGGGAGCTTTCTTT.

V and J are TRBV7-9 and TRBJ2-7; TRBD2 agrees at 10 bases. The germline V gene encodes CDR1 SEHNR and CDR2 FQNEAQ (reference sequence). The CDR3 has 14 residues. V was clipped by 5 bases and J by 2 bases; unmatched bases: 3. The CDR3 loop reads CASSLGLATYEQYF. CDR3 DNA: TGTGCCAGCAGCCTGGGACTAGCGACCTACGAGCAGTACTTC.

On this clone: This sample includes further DNA sequences coding for the same CDR3. The chain is built from TRBV27 and TRBJ1-5, with 9 nucleotides matching TRBD1. Trimming at V came to 6 bases and at J to 4 bases, leaving 7 bases not matched to a gene. Germline V gene sequence: CDR1 MNHEY, CDR2 SMNVEV (reference sequence). The CDR3 loop spans 15 amino acids. CDR3 loop: CASRAGTGFNQPQHF. The CDR3 bases are TGTGCCAGCAGGGCCGGGACAGGGTTTAATCAGCCCCAGCATTTT.

The chain employs TRBV7-9 and TRBJ1-6, with 10 bases lining up with TRBD1. CDR3 length: 16 residues. Germline-derived CDR1 and CDR2 are SEHNR and FQNEAQ (reference sequence). The trim removed 3 bases at V and 7 bases at J, leaving 6 bases unmatched. CDR3 protein: CASSLPGQGPNSPLHF. In DNA, the CDR3 is TGTGCCAGCAGCTTGCCGGGACAGGGGCCAAATTCACCCCTCCACTTT.

This chain uses TRBV29-1 with TRBJ2-3, with a tentative D call TRBD2 (5 bases). Germline V CDR1 and CDR2: SQVTM, ANQGSEA. This CDR3 is 14 amino acids long. V lost 3 bases and J lost 2, with 12 bases in between. In nucleotides, the CDR3 is TGCAGCGTTGATCTGAGGGCCAACACAGATACGCAGTATTTT. Encoded protein: CSVDLRANTDTQYF.

This clone was recorded a few times. The chain has TRBV18 and TRBJ1-1; maybe TRBD1 (6 bases). CDR1 is KGHSH, CDR2 LQKENI, per germline. Trimming pared 8 bases from V and 3 bases from J, leaving 13 bases between. The CDR3 loop spans 13 amino acids. The CDR3 DNA sequence: TGTGCCAGCGGGGGACAATTGGACACTGAAGCTTTCTTT. Protein: CASGGQLDTEAFF.

The rearrangement joins TRBV19 to TRBJ2-1; D might be TRBD1 (6 bases). Germline assignment: CDR1 LNHDA and CDR2 SQIVND (reference sequence). Trimming removed 6 bases at V and 5 bases at J, with 11 bases between. The CDR3 covers 13 residues. CDR3 amino acids: CASSLTGHNEQFF. The CDR3 bases are TGTGCCAGTAGCCTTACAGGGCACAATGAGCAGTTCTTC.

Many counts were recorded for this clone. The CDR3 DNA is TGTGCCAGCAGCCAAGACACGGGGGATCGAAATCAGCCCCAGCATTTT. It translates to CASSQDTGDRNQPQHF. The rearrangement uses TRBV5-5 and TRBJ1-5, with a possible D match to TRBD1 (5 bases). The CDR3 has 16 residues. The germline CDR1 and CDR2 sequences are SGHKS and YYEKEE (reference sequence). V dropped 4 bases and J dropped 4 bases, with 18 bases sitting between them.

This clone was detected only a few times. This chain connects TRBV6-4 to TRBJ2-7; a weak D match, TRBD2 (6 bases). The CDR3 loop spans 15 amino acids. Trimming pared 2 bases from V and 3 bases from J, leaving 14 bases between. Germline V gene data show CDR1 as MRHNA and CDR2 as SNTAGT. CDR3 region: CASSDLIHGGYEQYF. The DNA for the CDR3 is TGTGCCAGCAGTGACCTTATTCACGGGGGCTACGAGCAGTACTTC.

The CDR3 sequence: CASSLAGGRYNSPLHF. In DNA, the CDR3 is TGTGCCAGCAGTTTAGCGGGGGGCCGATATAATTCACCCCTCCACTTT. The rearrangement joins TRBV27 to TRBJ1-6; D might be TRBD1 (6 bases). The CDR3 extends over 16 amino acids. Germline CDR1 and CDR2: MNHEY and SMNVEV (reference sequence). V was pared by 2 bases and J by 4 bases, with 12 bases between.

In its sample, this clone was seen once. This rearrangement joins TRBV29-1 to TRBJ1-5; 7 bases match TRBD1. Trimming removed 6 bases from V and 2 bases from J; junction bases left unmatched: 7. The CDR3 extends over 14 amino acids. The germline V gene encodes CDR1 SQVTM and CDR2 ANQGSEA. The CDR3 DNA reads as TGCAGCGTGCCGACAGGGAGCGGCAATCAGCCCCAGCATTTT. Translation gives CSVPTGSGNQPQHF.

This clone was detected only a few times. The gene calls are TRBV6-1 and TRBJ1-2; D is unclear. V lost 3 bases and J 2 bases, leaving 7 bases between the germline ends. The germline CDR1 and CDR2 sequences are MNHNS and SASEGT. The CDR3 is 13 amino acids. CDR3 protein: CASSDQENYGYTF. DNA of the CDR3: TGTGCCAGCAGTGACCAAGAGAACTATGGCTACACCTTC.